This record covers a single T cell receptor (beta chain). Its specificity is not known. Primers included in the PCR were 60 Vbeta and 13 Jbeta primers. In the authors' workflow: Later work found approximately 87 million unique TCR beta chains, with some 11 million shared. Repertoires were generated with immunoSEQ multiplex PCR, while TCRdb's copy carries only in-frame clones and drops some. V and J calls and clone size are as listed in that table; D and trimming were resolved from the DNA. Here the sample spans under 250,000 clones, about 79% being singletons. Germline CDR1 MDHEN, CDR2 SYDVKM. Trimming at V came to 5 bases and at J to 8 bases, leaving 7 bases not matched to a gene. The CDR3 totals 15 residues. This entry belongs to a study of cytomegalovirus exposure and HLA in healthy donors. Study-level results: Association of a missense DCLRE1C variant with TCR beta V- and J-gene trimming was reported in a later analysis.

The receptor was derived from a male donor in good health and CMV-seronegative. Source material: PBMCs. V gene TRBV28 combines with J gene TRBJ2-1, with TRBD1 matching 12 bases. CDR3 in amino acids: CASSPPGTGGDEQFF. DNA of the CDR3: TGTGCCAGCAGTCCCCCCGGGACAGGGGGCGATGAGCAGTTCTTC.